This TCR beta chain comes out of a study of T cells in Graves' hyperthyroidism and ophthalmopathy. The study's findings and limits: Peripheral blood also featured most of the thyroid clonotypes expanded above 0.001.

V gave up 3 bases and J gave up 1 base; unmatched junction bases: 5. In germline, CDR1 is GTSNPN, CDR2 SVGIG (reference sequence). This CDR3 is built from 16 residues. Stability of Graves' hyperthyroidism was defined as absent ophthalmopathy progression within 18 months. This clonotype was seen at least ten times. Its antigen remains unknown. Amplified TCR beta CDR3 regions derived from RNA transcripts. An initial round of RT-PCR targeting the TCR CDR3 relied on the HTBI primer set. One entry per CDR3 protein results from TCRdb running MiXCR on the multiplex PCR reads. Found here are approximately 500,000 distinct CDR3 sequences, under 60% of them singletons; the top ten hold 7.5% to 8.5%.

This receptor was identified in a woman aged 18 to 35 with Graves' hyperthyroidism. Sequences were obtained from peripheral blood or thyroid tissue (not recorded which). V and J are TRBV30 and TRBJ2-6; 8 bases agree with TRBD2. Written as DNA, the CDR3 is TGTGCCTGGAGAACCAGCGGGAGTTCTGGGGCCAACGTCCTGACTTTC. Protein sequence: CAWRTSGSSGANVLTF.